The entry that follows covers one T cell receptor (beta chain) sequence. The antigen is undetermined. The source of the sample is a study of vaccination effects on CD4 cells after COVID-19. Study-level information: ViraFEST used viral peptide pools to expand antigen-specific CD4+ T cells before sequencing.

Culturing for around eleven days preceded CD4+ T cell isolation. Everyone in the study got two shots of either the BNT162b2 or mRNA-1273 vaccine. Cultures got half-medium changes with IL-2 on days 3 and 7. Germline V lookup: CDR1 SGHRS, CDR2 YFSETQ. The V end lost 2 bases, the J end lost 6 bases, and 17 bases lay between the germline ends. The CDR3 has 16 amino acids. Sequencing was performed with immunoSEQ multiplex PCR; in TCRdb, only in-frame clones are kept and a portion is missing. The sample lists about 47,000 clones; roughly three quarters were seen once. General study findings and limits: By a late point after vaccination, infection- and vaccine-induced clones had shrunk markedly through clonal contraction.

The sample consisted of CD4+ T cells from PBMCs cultured without peptide, taken after COVID-19 vaccination. This sequence originates from a human donor who received a COVID-19 vaccine. This chain joins TRBV5-1 and TRBJ2-2; the D call may be TRBD1 or TRBD2 (6 bases each). CDR3 amino acids: CASSLQGGKSPGELFF. The CDR3 nucleotides are TGCGCCAGCAGCTTACAGGGCGGGAAGTCTCCCGGGGAGCTGTTTTTT.